The 19 T cell receptor beta chains in this list originate from one sample, sequenced in a study of blood T cell repertoires in COVID-19 (TCRdb year 2020). Library preparation used the immunoSEQ multiplex PCR assay. TCRdb stores this immuneACCESS table with in-frame sequences only. Part of the clones is absent; in the studies checked, under half of the shortfall reflects unresolved V genes, and no reason is known for the rest. This sample gives some 64,000 clones in total; 60% to 80% of them show up just once. 20% to 25% of the sample is in the top ten clones. Sequences were obtained from peripheral blood. These receptors were taken from a man older than 75 with active or convalescent COVID-19.

This clone was found once. This sequence joins TRBV5-1 and TRBJ2-3; TRBD2 aligns across 13 bases. Germline V lookup: CDR1 SGHRS, CDR2 YFSETQ. CDR3 length: 17 residues. The junction had 8 bases not matched to a gene; V was cut back by 2 bases and J by 5 bases. The CDR3 protein is CASSLLAGGPLGDTQYF. The CDR3 nucleotides read TGCGCCAGCAGCTTACTAGCGGGGGGGCCTCTTGGAGATACGCAGTATTTT.

The chain links TRBV9 to TRBJ2-1; D may be TRBD1 (5 bases). CDR3 length: 14 residues. CDR1 is SGDLS, CDR2 YYNGEE, per germline. Trimming took off 0 bases at V and 2 bases at J, with 6 bases between the two ends. CDR3 DNA: TGTGCCAGCAGCGTAGTAGGGGCCTACAATGAGCAGTTCTTC. This sequence encodes CASSVVGAYNEQFF.

The rearrangement uses TRBV27 and TRBJ1-1; 8 bases align to TRBD1. V was clipped by 6 bases and J by 10 bases; unmatched bases: 16. CDR1 is MNHEY, CDR2 SMNVEV, per germline (reference sequence). The CDR3 covers 15 residues. In DNA, the CDR3 is TGTGCCAGCAGGACGACAGGGGCGCGTGCTAGGGTAGCTTTCTTT. Amino acids: CASRTTGARARVAFF.

In this sample, this clone turned up a few times. V usage is TRBV5-4 and J usage is TRBJ2-7; 8 bases are shared with TRBD2. This CDR3 has 16 amino acids. V gave up 1 base and J gave up 0 bases; unmatched junction bases: 6. CDR1 and CDR2 from the germline V gene are SGHNT and YYREEE (reference sequence). In DNA form, the CDR3 reads TGTGCCAGCAGCTTGACGACCGGGACTAGCTCCTACGAGCAGTACTTC. Translating gives CASSLTTGTSSYEQYF.

The sample holds one count of this clone. The rearrangement links TRBV19 to TRBJ2-5; 10 bases agree with TRBD1. There are 16 residues in the CDR3. With 4 bases clipped from V and 5 bases from J, the junction kept 10 bases outside the gene matches. Germline V gene data show CDR1 as LNHDA and CDR2 as SQIVND (reference sequence). In DNA, the CDR3 is TGTGCCAGTAGTAGGTCCGGGACAGGGGCATGGGAGACCCAGTACTTC. This gives the protein CASSRSGTGAWETQYF.

This sequence joins TRBV29-1 and TRBJ2-3, with TRBD1 matching over 11 bases. Germline CDR1 reads SQVTM; CDR2 reads ANQGSEA. The J segment lost 6 bases and the V segment lost 3 bases, leaving 11 bases of the junction unmatched. This CDR3 has 16 amino acids. CDR3 residues: CSVDNLGTGGRDTQYF. DNA for the CDR3: TGCAGCGTTGACAACCTGGGGACAGGGGGTCGGGATACGCAGTATTTT.

This chain uses TRBV4-2 with TRBJ2-3; 7 bases line up with TRBD2. The CDR3 is 15 residues long. Germline CDR1 and CDR2: LGHNA and YNFKEQ. With 4 bases clipped from V and 4 bases from J, the junction kept 8 bases outside the gene matches. DNA of the CDR3: TGTGCCAGCAGCCTCACACGGACTAGTCCAGATACGCAGTATTTT. This gives the protein CASSLTRTSPDTQYF.

This rearrangement joins TRBV6-4 to TRBJ1-1; D remains unclear. The germline V gene encodes CDR1 MRHNA and CDR2 SNTAGT. The CDR3 length is 13 residues. V lost 8 bases and J 6 bases, leaving 16 bases between the germline ends. The CDR3 loop reads CASSAGPQAEAFF. In nucleotides, the CDR3 is TGTGCCAGCTCTGCGGGTCCCCAGGCTGAAGCTTTCTTT.

This clone was detected many times. This chain uses TRBV14 with TRBJ2-3; D is perhaps TRBD2 (6 bases). Trimming shortened V by 8 bases and J by 4 bases, and 16 bases separated the two germline ends. The CDR3 is 14 residues long. Germline lookup yields CDR1 SGHDN and CDR2 FVKESK. This CDR3 reads CASGLTGVPDTQYF. The CDR3 bases are TGTGCCAGCGGCCTGACGGGAGTCCCAGATACGCAGTATTTT.

This clone was seen only a few times. The same CDR3 is also encoded by other DNA sequences in this sample. The chain combines TRBV5-6 with TRBJ1-4, with D hard to call. The ends were cut back, 2 bases at V and 0 bases at J, with 5 bases in the middle. The CDR3 length is 14 residues. From germline, CDR1 is SGHDT and CDR2 YYEEEE. The chain's CDR3 is CASSLIATNEKLFF. CDR3 DNA sequence: TGTGCCAGCAGCTTAATAGCAACTAATGAAAAACTGTTTTTT.

The rearrangement links TRBV24-1 to TRBJ1-1, with unresolved D. Trimming shortened V by 9 bases and J by 8 bases, and 3 bases separated the two germline ends. This CDR3 comprises 8 residues. CDR1 and CDR2 from the germline V gene are KGHDR and SFDVKD. As DNA, the CDR3 is TGTGCCACCCCAGAAGCTTTCTTT. Translation: CATPEAFF.

The V and J genes are TRBV7-9 and TRBJ1-3; D remains unclear. The CDR3 contains 15 residues. With 2 bases removed from V and 4 bases from J, the gap between germline ends came to 12 bases. Germline CDR1 is SEHNR and CDR2 is FQNEAQ (reference sequence). This CDR3 reads CASSLLGARGNTIYF. CDR3 bases: TGTGCCAGCAGCTTATTAGGAGCAAGAGGAAACACCATATATTTT.

This clone was found a few times. The chain links TRBV28 to TRBJ2-6, with TRBD1 matching 7 bases. Germline CDR1 MDHEN, CDR2 SYDVKM. J was trimmed by 0 bases and V by 5 bases; bases with no gene match: 10. The CDR3 consists of 18 residues. CDR3 residues: CASSRPQGVTSGANVLTF. CDR3 DNA sequence: TGTGCCAGCAGTCGTCCCCAGGGGGTTACCTCTGGGGCCAACGTCCTGACTTTC.

The gene calls are TRBV11-2 and TRBJ2-7; perhaps TRBD2 as D (7 bases). CDR1 and CDR2 from the germline V gene are SGHAT and FQNNGV. The V end was cut by 0 bases, the J end by 6 bases, with 15 bases between. The CDR3 is made up of 15 amino acids. CDR3 nucleotide sequence: TGTGCCAGCAGCTTAGAGGGTCGGGGGGCCGGCGAGCAGTACTTC. Protein: CASSLEGRGAGEQYF. Based on the CDR3 plus reference TRBV11-2 and TRBJ2-7, the full variable domain is EAGVAQSPRYKIIEKRQSVAFWCNPISGHATLYWYQQILGQGPKLLIQFQNNGVVDDSQLPKDRFSAERLKGVDSTLKIQPAKLEDSAVYLCASSLEGRGAGEQYFGPGTRLTVT.

This chain uses TRBV18 with TRBJ2-7; TRBD2 agrees at 9 bases. J was trimmed by 1 base and V by 2 bases; bases with no gene match: 9. The germline gives CDR1 KGHSH, CDR2 LQKENI. The CDR3 has 17 amino acids. In DNA form, the CDR3 reads TGTGCCAGCTCACCAATGGGTAGCGGGAGTATATCCTACGAGCAGTACTTC. It specifies CASSPMGSGSISYEQYF. Drawing the rest from reference TRBV18 and TRBJ2-7, the complete variable domain is NAGVMQNPRHLVRRRGQEARLRCSPMKGHSHVYWYRQLPEEGLKFMVYLQKENIIDESGMPKERFSAEFPKEGPSILRIQQVVRGDSAAYFCASSPMGSGSISYEQYFGPGTRLTVT.

The chain carries TRBV7-2 and TRBJ2-7, with D possibly TRBD1 on 6 matching bases. There are 18 residues in the CDR3. V was trimmed by 4 bases and J by 9 bases, leaving 31 bases between them. Germline V gives CDR1 SGHTA, CDR2 FQGNSA. The CDR3 nucleotides read TGTGCCAGCAGCTCCAGGGTGGCAGGGGATTTAGGTCAGGTGGGGCAGTACTTC. Its protein is CASSSRVAGDLGQVGQYF.

The chain employs TRBV28 and TRBJ2-5; 10 bases are a match to TRBD1. CDR1 and CDR2 (germline): MDHEN, SYDVKM. Trimming took 2 bases from V and 4 from J; bases not matched to a gene: 4. The CDR3 extends over 15 amino acids. For the CDR3, the DNA is TGTGCCAGCAGTTTAAGACAGGGGGCGAGAGAGACCCAGTACTTC. Translation: CASSLRQGARETQYF.

CDR3 amino acids: CASSPAATGVYGYTF. The CDR3 bases are TGTGCCAGCAGTCCCGCCGCGACAGGGGTTTATGGCTACACCTTC. The genes are TRBV6-5 and TRBJ1-2; 8 nucleotides line up with TRBD1. Trimming removed 5 bases from V and 5 bases from J; junction bases left unmatched: 10. The V gene's germline CDR1 is MNHEY and CDR2 SVGAGI. The CDR3 is 15 amino acids.

The chain combines TRBV18 with TRBJ1-1; 8 nucleotides line up with TRBD1. Per germline, CDR1 KGHSH and CDR2 LQKENI. J was trimmed by 9 bases and V by 3 bases; bases with no gene match: 9. The CDR3 totals 14 residues. This CDR3 is CASSPGQGREKAFF. The CDR3 coding sequence is TGTGCCAGCTCACCTGGACAGGGTCGTGAAAAAGCTTTCTTT.